This T cell receptor beta chain was captured in a study of OX40 agonist ivuxolimab in advanced cancers. In the study overall: Mean age roughly 65 years, range roughly 20 to 85; 82.7% male.

Libraries were prepared by immunoSEQ multiplex PCR; TCRdb keeps only in-frame clonotypes and omits some of them. The table has approximately 58,000 clones, over 65% seen once. Points on this clone: As yet, its antigen is unknown.

Findings and limits, study-wide: Doses of 0.1 to 3.0 mg/kg were accompanied by clonal expansion of CD4+ and CD8+ blood T cells by week 6. Normalized expansion of T-cell clones was also low for some nonresponders.

The receptor comes from an adult with an advanced solid tumor such as melanoma, head and neck, liver or kidney cancer. Sequencing was performed on CD4+ or CD8+ T cells sorted from blood, taken in a trial of the OX40 agonist ivuxolimab.

The CDR3 bases are TGTGCCAGCAGGAACAGGGGCGCGAATGAAAAACTGTTTTTT. Amino acids: CASRNRGANEKLFF. The chain recombines TRBV6-1 with TRBJ1-4; 7 bases fit TRBD1. The germline CDR1 and CDR2 sequences are MNHNS and SASEGT. The CDR3 contains 14 residues. The V gene end was trimmed by 6 bases and the J gene end by 5 bases; junction bases not matched to a gene: 6.